The rows below give T cell receptor beta chains drawn from one sample of a study of blood T cell repertoires in COVID-19. Produced via immunoSEQ multiplex PCR; TCRdb's table is partial and in-frame only. The sample has 250,000 or so clones; around four fifths are singletons. Sequenced material: peripheral blood. The receptor source for this set is a woman aged 55-70 years with active or convalescent COVID-19. Both conserved end residues are part of each CDR3. The order of the fields is clone size, V gene, J gene, D gene, CDR3 protein, CDR3 DNA. A D gene is named only where the DNA matches it firmly. Some rows mark clone size as missing; the rest say once, few, many or name a class of expanded clone.

abundance: -
v_gene: TRBV5-1
j_gene: TRBJ2-2
d_gene: -
CDR3aa: CASSPLGVNTGELFF
CDR3nt: TGCGCCAGCAGCCCTCTGGGCGTGAACACCGGGGAGCTGTTTTTT

abundance: -
v_gene: TRBV6-5
j_gene: TRBJ2-5
d_gene: -
CDR3aa: CASSPSGTQYF
CDR3nt: TGTGCCAGCAGCCCGTCGGGGACCCAGTACTTC

abundance: -
v_gene: TRBV19
j_gene: TRBJ2-5
d_gene: TRBD2
CDR3aa: CASTGGNSATQYF
CDR3nt: TGTGCCAGTACCGGGGGGAATAGCGCGACCCAGTACTTC

abundance: -
v_gene: TRBV6-5
j_gene: TRBJ1-3
d_gene: -
CDR3aa: CASSYEGAPGNTIYF
CDR3nt: TGTGCCAGCAGTTACGAGGGAGCCCCTGGAAACACCATATATTTT

abundance: -
v_gene: TRBV9
j_gene: TRBJ1-2
d_gene: -
CDR3aa: CASSVGAGSDYGYTF
CDR3nt: TGTGCCAGCAGCGTAGGGGCGGGTAGCGACTATGGCTACACCTTC

abundance: -
v_gene: TRBV4-1
j_gene: TRBJ2-3
d_gene: -
CDR3aa: CASSPLWGVYTDTQYF
CDR3nt: TGCGCCAGCAGTCCGCTTTGGGGGGTGTACACAGATACGCAGTATTTT

abundance: -
v_gene: TRBV2
j_gene: TRBJ2-5
d_gene: -
CDR3aa: CASSERGPGGTQYF
CDR3nt: TGTGCCAGCAGTGAGAGAGGTCCCGGGGGGACCCAGTACTTC

abundance: -
v_gene: TRBV7-9
j_gene: TRBJ1-1
d_gene: TRBD1
CDR3aa: CASSLYDRTGVETEAFF
CDR3nt: TGTGCCAGCAGCTTGTACGATAGGACAGGGGTGGAAACTGAAGCTTTCTTT

abundance: -
v_gene: TRBV19
j_gene: TRBJ1-1
d_gene: TRBD1
CDR3aa: CASRLTGQVNTEAFF
CDR3nt: TGTGCCAGCCGTCTCACCGGACAGGTGAACACTGAAGCTTTCTTT

abundance: -
v_gene: TRBV7-9
j_gene: TRBJ2-7
d_gene: -
CDR3aa: CASSTHVEGHFYEQYF
CDR3nt: TGTGCCAGCAGCACTCACGTCGAGGGACACTTCTACGAGCAGTACTTC

abundance: few
v_gene: TRBV7-2
j_gene: TRBJ2-1
d_gene: -
CDR3aa: CASSLNPSVEQFF
CDR3nt: TGTGCCAGCAGCTTAAATCCCTCCGTTGAGCAGTTCTTC

abundance: -
v_gene: TRBV6-5
j_gene: TRBJ2-1
d_gene: -
CDR3aa: CASSYVAGDEQFF
CDR3nt: TGTGCCAGCAGTTACGTCGCAGGCGATGAGCAGTTCTTC

abundance: -
v_gene: TRBV28
j_gene: TRBJ2-1
d_gene: -
CDR3aa: CASSFVVGRSYNEQFF
CDR3nt: TGTGCCAGCAGTTTTGTAGTAGGGAGGTCCTACAATGAGCAGTTCTTC

abundance: -
v_gene: TRBV27
j_gene: TRBJ1-2
d_gene: TRBD1
CDR3aa: CASSLSRDRGQGYTF
CDR3nt: TGTGCCAGCAGTCTAAGCCGGGACAGGGGGCAGGGCTACACCTTC

abundance: once
v_gene: TRBV24-1
j_gene: TRBJ2-5
d_gene: TRBD1
CDR3aa: CATSDDGTAKETQYF
CDR3nt: TGTGCCACCAGTGATGACGGGACAGCCAAAGAGACCCAGTACTTC

abundance: -
v_gene: TRBV30
j_gene: TRBJ2-3
d_gene: TRBD2
CDR3aa: CAWSKLADNTDTQYF
CDR3nt: TGTGCCTGGAGCAAACTAGCGGATAACACAGATACGCAGTATTTT

abundance: -
v_gene: TRBV6-1
j_gene: TRBJ1-1
d_gene: TRBD1
CDR3aa: CASSGEVGTGVYKAFF
CDR3nt: TGTGCCAGCAGTGGGGAAGTAGGGACAGGGGTTTATAAGGCTTTCTTT

abundance: -
v_gene: TRBV29-1
j_gene: TRBJ1-2
d_gene: -
CDR3aa: CSVEDLRTSVDGYTF
CDR3nt: TGCAGCGTTGAAGATCTCAGGACTAGCGTGGATGGCTACACCTTC

abundance: -
v_gene: TRBV30
j_gene: TRBJ1-1
d_gene: -
CDR3aa: CAWNDDRTANTEAFF
CDR3nt: TGTGCCTGGAATGATGATCGGACAGCGAACACTGAAGCTTTCTTT

abundance: few
v_gene: TRBV5-1
j_gene: TRBJ2-3
d_gene: TRBD1
CDR3aa: CASMIGTGTTATDTQYF
CDR3nt: TGCGCCAGCATGATCGGGACAGGAACCACGGCCACAGATACGCAGTATTTT

abundance: once
v_gene: TRBV30
j_gene: TRBJ1-1
d_gene: -
CDR3aa: CAWSGQVLNTEAFF
CDR3nt: TGTGCCTGGAGTGGACAGGTTTTGAACACTGAAGCTTTCTTT

abundance: -
v_gene: TRBV6-5
j_gene: TRBJ1-5
d_gene: -
CDR3aa: CASGRYKNQPQHF
CDR3nt: TGTGCCAGCGGGAGATACAAGAATCAGCCCCAGCATTTT

abundance: -
v_gene: TRBV3-1/TRBV3-2
j_gene: TRBJ2-7
d_gene: -
CDR3aa: CASSQGGITYEQYF
CDR3nt: TGTGCCAGCAGCCAAGGAGGCATAACCTACGAGCAGTACTTC

abundance: few
v_gene: TRBV5-1
j_gene: TRBJ1-1
d_gene: TRBD1
CDR3aa: CASSRGGQTPEAFF
CDR3nt: TGCGCCAGCAGCCGGGGGGGACAGACCCCTGAAGCTTTCTTT

abundance: -
v_gene: TRBV11-3
j_gene: TRBJ2-7
d_gene: -
CDR3aa: CASSSGELTFEQYF
CDR3nt: TGTGCCAGCAGTTCCGGCGAACTAACCTTCGAGCAGTACTTC

abundance: few
v_gene: TRBV6-6
j_gene: TRBJ1-2
d_gene: -
CDR3aa: CASSLQRDYGYTF
CDR3nt: TGTGCCAGCAGCCTGCAGCGTGACTATGGCTACACCTTC

abundance: -
v_gene: TRBV7-8
j_gene: TRBJ2-3
d_gene: -
CDR3aa: CASSPGAGYTDTQYF
CDR3nt: TGTGCCAGCAGCCCAGGGGCAGGATACACAGATACGCAGTATTTT

abundance: -
v_gene: TRBV27
j_gene: TRBJ1-2
d_gene: -
CDR3aa: CASSLLQGSDGYTF
CDR3nt: TGTGCCAGCAGTTTATTACAGGGCTCCGATGGCTACACCTTC

abundance: -
v_gene: TRBV7-9
j_gene: TRBJ2-1
d_gene: -
CDR3aa: CASSPTPRDNEQFF
CDR3nt: TGTGCCAGCAGCCCGACCCCCAGGGACAATGAGCAGTTCTTC

abundance: once
v_gene: TRBV5-4
j_gene: TRBJ2-1
d_gene: TRBD2
CDR3aa: CASSRTSGANYNEQFF
CDR3nt: TGTGCCAGCAGTCGTACTAGCGGGGCAAACTACAATGAGCAGTTCTTC

abundance: -
v_gene: TRBV6-5
j_gene: TRBJ1-5
d_gene: TRBD1
CDR3aa: CASSNRGGQPQHF
CDR3nt: TGTGCCAGCAGTAACAGGGGCGGTCAGCCCCAGCATTTT

abundance: -
v_gene: TRBV28
j_gene: TRBJ2-2
d_gene: -
CDR3aa: CVSSPTPYRERDTGELFF
CDR3nt: TGTGTCAGCAGTCCAACCCCCTACAGGGAGAGGGACACCGGGGAGCTGTTTTTT